The 27 T cell receptor beta chains given below trace back to one sample, sequenced in a study of blood T cells in healthy people across ages. It was with a sample-barcoded 5' primer and a J-beta primer mix that a second PCR of about 6 to 12 cycles was run. In TCRdb, the 5' RACE reads were re-called with MiXCR into one record per CDR3 protein. The data show 720,000 or so distinct CDR3 sequences, approximately 40% seen once. Material for sequencing was blood. Receptors originate from an elderly man in good health.

The chain combines TRBV4-2 with TRBJ1-6, with D unresolved. Trimming took 0 bases from V and 4 from J, leaving 7 bases between them. CDR1 is LGHNA and CDR2 is YNFKEQ in the germline V gene. This CDR3 is built from 15 residues. CDR3: CASSQEQPYNSPLHF. Written as DNA, the CDR3 is TGTGCCAGCAGCCAAGAACAGCCGTATAATTCACCCCTCCACTTT.

This clonotype was observed a handful of times. This chain links TRBV29-1 with TRBJ1-2; no firm D call. This CDR3 region has 13 residues. In germline, CDR1 is SQVTM, CDR2 ANQGSEA. With 4 bases removed from V and 6 bases from J, the gap between germline ends came to 15 bases. CDR3 in DNA: TGCAGCGTTGCGTTCAGCGGGCACGATGGCTACACCTTC. It yields the protein CSVAFSGHDGYTF.

This clonotype was recorded only once. Sequence at one end of the junction differs from germline and may be a read error. The chain links TRBV11-2 to TRBJ2-3; possibly TRBD2 for D (6 bases). The CDR3 runs 15 residues. Per the germline V gene, CDR1 is SGHAT and CDR2 is FQNNGV. The CDR3 bases are TGTGTCAGCAGCTTAGATGGGGCGGGACTAGATACGCAGTATTTT. It codes for CVSSLDGAGLDTQYF.

The V and J genes are TRBV7-2 and TRBJ2-7, with D possibly called TRBD1 or TRBD2 (6 bases each). The DNA end favors TRBJ2-5, so the J call may be wrong. Germline CDR1 and CDR2: SGHTA and FQGNSA. CDR3 length equals 14 residues. The CDR3 spells CASSSGGPRETQYF. CDR3 in DNA: TGTGCCAGCAGCTCCGGGGGCCCCAGGGAGACCCAGTACTTC.

The chain employs TRBV10-3 and TRBJ2-1; 7 positions agree with TRBD1. The length of the CDR3 is 15 residues. The V segment lost 6 bases and the J segment 1 base; nucleotides outside the gene matches: 6. The germline CDR1 and CDR2 sequences are ENHRY and SYGVKD. As DNA, the CDR3 is TGTGCCATCAGGAACCCGGGACAGTCCTACAATGAGCAGTTCTTC. This translates into CAIRNPGQSYNEQFF.

This chain uses TRBV9 with TRBJ2-1; 10 nucleotides align to TRBD1. The CDR3 totals 15 residues. V was clipped by 2 bases and J by 5 bases; unmatched bases: 4. The germline gives CDR1 SGDLS, CDR2 YYNGEE. CDR3 in amino acids: CASSVHGTGDNEQFF. CDR3 nucleotides: TGTGCCAGCAGCGTCCACGGGACAGGGGACAATGAGCAGTTCTTC.

This clonotype was recorded a few times. The chain links TRBV27 to TRBJ2-5; the match to TRBD1 covers 8 bases. The CDR3 runs 14 residues. Germline CDR1 and CDR2: MNHEY and SMNVEV (reference sequence). The V and J ends lost 7 bases and 3 bases, in that order; junction bases with no gene match: 7. CDR3 amino acids: CASKRGQVKETQYF. The CDR3 DNA follows: TGTGCCAGCAAAAGGGGACAGGTGAAAGAGACCCAGTACTTC.

The chain has TRBV3-1 and TRBJ1-1, with 11 positions matching TRBD1. CDR3 length equals 17 residues. CDR1 LGHDT and CDR2 YNNKEL come from the germline V gene (reference sequence). V trimming: 2 bases; J trimming: 1 base; junction bases outside the gene matches: 6. The CDR3 region is CASSQYGTGGKNTEAFF. The CDR3 nucleotides are TGTGCCAGCAGCCAATACGGGACAGGGGGAAAGAACACTGAAGCTTTCTTT.

The CDR3 protein is CASSVEPALSQFF. The CDR3 DNA sequence: TGTGCCAGCAGCGTAGAACCGGCGTTGTCGCAGTTCTTC. The chain links TRBV9 to TRBJ2-1, with no clear D. In germline, CDR1 is SGDLS, CDR2 YYNGEE. V lost 0 bases, J lost 12 bases, and 13 bases lay in between. The CDR3 sequence is 13 residues long. Full variable domain (rest looked up from reference TRBV9 and TRBJ2-1): DSGVTQTPKHLITATGQRVTLRCSPRSGDLSVYWYQQSLDQGLQFLIQYYNGEERAKGNILERFSAQQFPDLHSELNLSSLELGDSALYFCASSVEPALSQFFGPGTRLTVL.

The chain links TRBV5-1 to TRBJ2-3; TRBD2 is a possible D gene (6 bases). Germline V gives CDR1 SGHRS, CDR2 YFSETQ. Trimming shortened V by 1 base and J by 2 bases, and 23 bases separated the two germline ends. CDR3 length equals 19 residues. The CDR3 sequence: CASSLFSSGLRPNTDTQYF. For the CDR3, the DNA is TGCGCCAGCAGCTTGTTCTCCTCTGGACTACGTCCTAACACAGATACGCAGTATTTT.

This chain links TRBV4-1 with TRBJ2-6; D may correspond to TRBD1 or TRBD2 (7 bases each). The CDR3 sequence is 20 residues long. The V gene lost 1 base and the J gene lost 0 bases, with 19 bases spanning the gap. Germline V gene data show CDR1 as MGHRA and CDR2 as YSYEKL. The CDR3 sequence: CASSQAGGDRGISGANVLTF. The CDR3, as DNA: TGCGCCAGCAGCCAAGCAGGGGGGGACCGGGGCATCTCTGGGGCCAACGTCCTGACTTTC.

The chain uses TRBV7-9 and TRBJ2-7; TRBD1 might be the D (5 bases). The CDR3 runs to 14 residues. Trimming removed 4 bases at V and 4 bases at J, with 14 bases between. Germline loops: CDR1 SEHNR, CDR2 FQNEAQ (reference sequence). CDR3 in amino acids: CASSSAFTGYEQYF. The CDR3 DNA follows: TGTGCCAGCAGCTCCGCTTTTACAGGTTACGAGCAGTACTTC.

This clonotype was observed many times. This chain links TRBV7-2 with TRBJ2-3; D perhaps matches TRBD1 (6 bases). This CDR3 is 15 amino acids long. V was clipped by 2 bases and J by 6 bases, with 15 bases between them. The V gene's germline CDR1 is SGHTA and CDR2 FQGNSA. CDR3 amino acids: CASSLSEGGWDTQYF. DNA of the CDR3: TGTGCCAGCAGCTTAAGTGAAGGGGGATGGGATACGCAGTATTTT.

This clonotype has more than one count but fewer than ten. This chain uses TRBV20-1 with TRBJ2-5; 7 bases match TRBD1. The CDR3 consists of 14 residues. J was trimmed by 2 bases and V by 4 bases; bases with no gene match: 7. CDR1 is DFQATT, CDR2 SNEGSKA, per germline (reference sequence). CDR3 in DNA: TGCAGTGCTACCCCGACAGGGTGGCAAGAGACCCAGTACTTC. Its translation: CSATPTGWQETQYF.

This clonotype was found many times. The chain couples TRBV11-2 to TRBJ2-1; 7 bases match TRBD2. The CDR3 runs to 14 residues. The ends lost 2 bases at V and 5 bases at J; junction bases unmatched: 3. Germline V gene sequence: CDR1 SGHAT, CDR2 FQNNGV. The DNA of the CDR3 is TGTGCCAGCAGCTTATTTGGGGGGGACAATGAGCAGTTCTTC. This gives the protein CASSLFGGDNEQFF.

In its sample, this clonotype was seen many times. The chain has TRBV20-1 and TRBJ2-1; 14 bases fit TRBD2. The CDR3 contains 15 residues. Germline V gene lookup returns CDR1 DFQATT and CDR2 SNEGSKA (reference sequence). The ends lost 0 bases at V and 8 bases at J; junction bases unmatched: 3. Here the CDR3 reads CSARDLTSGRDEQFF. The CDR3 DNA sequence: TGCAGTGCTAGAGATTTGACTAGCGGGAGGGATGAGCAGTTCTTC.

This chain connects TRBV2 to TRBJ2-1; 8 positions match TRBD1. The CDR3 is made up of 14 amino acids. J lost 15 bases, V lost 5 bases, and 15 bases had no gene match. Germline V gene lookup returns CDR1 SNHLY and CDR2 FYNNEI. The CDR3 DNA follows: TGTGCCAGCAGTCGGGGCAGGGGGCAGAGACCCCCGTTCTTC. Translating it yields CASSRGRGQRPPFF.

The chain joins TRBV5-1 to TRBJ2-6; D is uncertain. The germline gives CDR1 SGHRS, CDR2 YFSETQ. V lost 3 bases and J 0 bases, leaving 16 bases between the germline ends. CDR3 size: 18 residues. The CDR3 sequence: CASSSPNGVLSGANVLTF. In DNA form, the CDR3 reads TGCGCCAGCAGCTCCCCCAATGGGGTCCTCTCTGGGGCCAACGTCCTGACTTTC.

There are a few counts of this clonotype. This sequence joins TRBV2 and TRBJ2-7; D may be TRBD1 or TRBD2 (5 bases each). This CDR3 has 15 amino acids. Looked up from germline, CDR1 is SNHLY and CDR2 is FYNNEI. V dropped 5 bases and J dropped 2 bases, with 16 bases sitting between them. Here the CDR3 reads CASSMGDLRPYEQYF. The CDR3 coding sequence is TGTGCCAGCAGTATGGGGGATTTACGGCCCTACGAGCAGTACTTC. The variable domain in full, with the rest retrieved from reference TRBV2 and TRBJ2-7, is EPEVTQTPSHQVTQMGQEVILRCVPISNHLYFYWYRQILGQKVEFLVSFYNNEISEKSEIFDDQFSVERPDGSNFTLKIRSTKLEDSAMYFCASSMGDLRPYEQYFGPGTRLTVT.

V usage is TRBV29-1 and J usage is TRBJ2-1, with 10 bases identical to TRBD2. Looked up from germline, CDR1 is SQVTM and CDR2 is ANQGSEA. The CDR3 length is 12 residues. V shed 3 bases and J 15 bases; nucleotides not matched to a gene: 8. CDR3 amino acids: CSVDRSGGAPFF. CDR3 nucleotides: TGCAGCGTTGATCGGAGCGGGGGGGCCCCGTTCTTC.

CDR3: CASSWTTPDGYNEQFF. Here the CDR3 DNA reads TGTGCCAGCAGTTGGACTACTCCGGATGGCTACAATGAGCAGTTCTTC. V gene TRBV6-5 combines with J gene TRBJ2-1; D may be TRBD2 (6 bases). V lost 4 bases to trimming and J lost 3 bases, with 16 bases between them. This CDR3 region has 16 residues. Per the germline V gene, CDR1 is MNHEY and CDR2 is SVGAGI.

This chain uses TRBV12-3 or TRBV12-4 with TRBJ2-5; 9 nucleotides line up with TRBD2. V was clipped by 3 bases and J by 5 bases; unmatched bases: 10. This CDR3 has 16 amino acids. CDR3 protein: CASSFRNSGSWETQYF. In DNA, the CDR3 is TGTGCCAGCAGTTTTCGGAATAGCGGGAGTTGGGAGACCCAGTACTTC.

This clonotype was observed a handful of times. J is TRBJ2-3 and V is TRBV9; no firm D call. CDR3 length: 12 amino acids. Germline V gives CDR1 SGDLS, CDR2 YYNGEE. V was pared by 6 bases and J by 2 bases, with 7 bases between. The CDR3 DNA reads as TGTGCCAGCACCGCCGACACAGATACGCAGTATTTT. Translation: CASTADTDTQYF.

This clonotype was observed a few times. The chain links TRBV7-2 to TRBJ2-1, with TRBD2 matching 9 bases. V lost 5 bases and J lost 6; bases outside the gene matches: 14. The CDR3 length is 17 residues. The germline CDR1 and CDR2 sequences are SGHTA and FQGNSA. CDR3 loop: CASSTASGNVRANEQFF. The DNA for the CDR3 is TGTGCCAGCAGCACCGCTAGCGGGAACGTAAGGGCCAATGAGCAGTTCTTC.

This clonotype came up a few times. The chain recombines TRBV9 with TRBJ2-7; 9 nucleotides line up with TRBD2. The CDR3 runs to 16 residues. The V gene's germline CDR1 is SGDLS and CDR2 YYNGEE. The junction had 5 bases not matched to a gene; V was cut back by 0 bases and J by 1 base. The CDR3 bases are TGTGCCAGCAGCGTAGGAGGCGGGAGGGTATCCTACGAGCAGTACTTC. This encodes CASSVGGGRVSYEQYF.

V and J are TRBV6-5 and TRBJ1-5; D is ambiguous. This CDR3 contains 13 residues. CDR1 is MNHEY, CDR2 SVGAGI, per germline. Trimming shortened V by 7 bases and J by 3 bases, and 10 bases separated the two germline ends. This CDR3 is CASKWGPNQPQHF. The CDR3 DNA is TGTGCCAGCAAGTGGGGTCCCAATCAGCCCCAGCATTTT.

The genes are TRBV12-3 or TRBV12-4 and TRBJ2-7; possibly TRBD2 for D (6 bases). The V end was cut by 2 bases, the J end by 7 bases, with 15 bases between. CDR3 length: 14 residues. The CDR3, as DNA: TGTGCCAGCAGTTTAAGTTTAGGCGGGAATGAGCAGTACTTC. Amino acid sequence: CASSLSLGGNEQYF.